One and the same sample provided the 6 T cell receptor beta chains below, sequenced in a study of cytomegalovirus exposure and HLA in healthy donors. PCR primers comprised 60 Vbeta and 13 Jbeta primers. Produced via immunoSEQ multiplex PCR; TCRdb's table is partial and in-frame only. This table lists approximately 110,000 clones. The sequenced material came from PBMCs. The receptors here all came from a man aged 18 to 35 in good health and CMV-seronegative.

CDR3: CASSLIGTGSYEQYF. The CDR3 DNA reads TGCGCCAGCAGCTTGATTGGGACAGGGTCCTACGAGCAGTACTTC. This chain links TRBV5-1 with TRBJ2-7; 9 nucleotides match TRBD1. The length of the CDR3 is 15 residues. The ends lost 1 base at V and 1 base at J; junction bases unmatched: 3. Germline CDR1 is SGHRS and CDR2 is YFSETQ.

The CDR3 nucleotides read TGTGCCAGTAGTACCCCCTCGAGACAGGGGGCCAATGAGCAGTTCTTC. It is translated as CASSTPSRQGANEQFF. The chain is built from TRBV19 and TRBJ2-1, with 10 bases fitting TRBD1. This CDR3 is built from 16 residues. V lost 4 bases and J lost 6; bases outside the gene matches: 9. The germline V gene has CDR1 LNHDA and CDR2 SQIVND (reference sequence).

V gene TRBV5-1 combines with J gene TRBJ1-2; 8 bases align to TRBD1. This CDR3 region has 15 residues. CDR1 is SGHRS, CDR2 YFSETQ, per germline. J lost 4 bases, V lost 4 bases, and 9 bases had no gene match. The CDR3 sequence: CASSGGQGGCYGYTF. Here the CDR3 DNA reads TGCGCCAGCAGCGGAGGACAGGGAGGTTGCTATGGCTACACCTTC. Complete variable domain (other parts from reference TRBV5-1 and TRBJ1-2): KAGVTQTPRYLIKTRGQQVTLSCSPISGHRSVSWYQQTPGQGLQFLFEYFSETQRNKGNFPGRFSGRQFSNSRSEMNVSTLELGDSALYLCASSGGQGGCYGYTFGSGTRLTVV.

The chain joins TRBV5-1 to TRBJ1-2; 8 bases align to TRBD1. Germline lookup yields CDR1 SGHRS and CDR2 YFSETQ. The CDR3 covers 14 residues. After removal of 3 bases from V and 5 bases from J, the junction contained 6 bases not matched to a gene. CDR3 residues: CASSSTGQEYGYTF. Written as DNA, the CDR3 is TGCGCCAGCAGCTCTACGGGACAGGAGTATGGCTACACCTTC.

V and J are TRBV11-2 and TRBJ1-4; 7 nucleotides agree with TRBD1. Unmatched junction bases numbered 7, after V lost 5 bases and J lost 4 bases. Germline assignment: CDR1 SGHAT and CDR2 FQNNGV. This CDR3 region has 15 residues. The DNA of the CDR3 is TGTGCCAGCAGCCTCTTGGGACAGATTAATGAAAAACTGTTTTTT. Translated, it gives CASSLLGQINEKLFF.

The DNA of the CDR3 is TGCGCCAGCAGCCGTCAGGGACAAGAGACCCAGTACTTC. It encodes CASSRQGQETQYF. The rearrangement joins TRBV5-1 to TRBJ2-5, with D perhaps TRBD1 (5 bases). The germline V and J ends were trimmed by 4 bases and 2 bases, with 9 bases remaining between them. Germline assignment: CDR1 SGHRS and CDR2 YFSETQ. CDR3 size: 13 residues.